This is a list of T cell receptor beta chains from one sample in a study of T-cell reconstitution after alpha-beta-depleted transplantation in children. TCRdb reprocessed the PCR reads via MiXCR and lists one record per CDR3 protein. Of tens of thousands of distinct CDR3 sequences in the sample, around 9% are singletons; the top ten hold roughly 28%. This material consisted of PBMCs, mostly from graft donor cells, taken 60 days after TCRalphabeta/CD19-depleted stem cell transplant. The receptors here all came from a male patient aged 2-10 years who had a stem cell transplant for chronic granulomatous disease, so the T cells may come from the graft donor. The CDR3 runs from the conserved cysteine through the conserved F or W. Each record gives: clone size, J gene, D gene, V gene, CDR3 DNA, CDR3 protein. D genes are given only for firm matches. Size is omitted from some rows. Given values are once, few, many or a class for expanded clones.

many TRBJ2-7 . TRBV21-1 TGTGCCAGTAACCAAACCGGGACTAGCGGGAGGAGAGGGGACTACGAGCAGTACTTC CASNQTGTSGRRGDYEQYF
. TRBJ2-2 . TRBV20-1 TGCAGTGCTAGCGCCCCGACCGGGGAGCTGTTTTTT CSASAPTGELFF
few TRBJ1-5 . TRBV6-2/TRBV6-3 TGTGCCAGCAGTAACGGGGGGGCCCAGCATTTT CASSNGGAQHF
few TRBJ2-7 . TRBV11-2 TGTGCCAGCTGCCCCCGGAGGGTCTACGAGCAGTACTTC CASCPRRVYEQYF
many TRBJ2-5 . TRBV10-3 TGTGCCATCAGTGAGTCGTCTGGAAGGGGGAGTGGTCAAGAGACCCAGTACTTC CAISESSGRGSGQETQYF
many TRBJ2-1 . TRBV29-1 TGCAGCGTCCCCCCCAGGGGCTACAATGAGCAGTTCTTC CSVPPRGYNEQFF
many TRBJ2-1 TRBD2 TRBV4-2 TGTGCCAGCAGCACTCTAGCGGGGAGCTCCTACAATGAGCAGTTCTTC CASSTLAGSSYNEQFF
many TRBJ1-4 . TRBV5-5 TGTGCCAGCAGCTTGGGGGGTGAAAAACTGTTTTTT CASSLGGEKLFF
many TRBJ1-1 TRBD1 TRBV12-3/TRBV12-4 TGTGCCAGCAGTTTAGGGGACAGGGCCGCCCACACTGAAGCTTTCTTT CASSLGDRAAHTEAFF
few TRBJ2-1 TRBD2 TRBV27 TGTGCCAGCAGCATTAGGTGGGCGGGAGGGCCAGGGAGCTCCTACAATGAGCAGTTCTTC CASSIRWAGGPGSSYNEQFF
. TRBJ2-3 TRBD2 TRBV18 TGTGCCAGCTCACCAGCAGCGGGAGCAGATACGCAGTATTTT CASSPAAGADTQYF
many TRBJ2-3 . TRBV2 TGTGCCAGCAGGCGGACATCTAGCACAGATACGCAGTATTTT CASRRTSSTDTQYF
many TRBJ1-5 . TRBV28 TGTGCCAGCAGGGAATATAGCAATCAGCCCCAGCATTTT CASREYSNQPQHF
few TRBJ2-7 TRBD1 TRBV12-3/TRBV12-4 TGTGCCAGTAGAACAGGGGGCCAAGACGAGCAGTACTTC CASRTGGQDEQYF
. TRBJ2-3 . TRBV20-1 TGCAGTGCTAGAGGCGGGTACGAGAGCACAGATACGCAGTATTTT CSARGGYESTDTQYF
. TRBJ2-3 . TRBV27 TGTGCCAGCAGTCCTCCTGACGGTACGCAGTATTTT CASSPPDGTQYF
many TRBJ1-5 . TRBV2 TGTGCCAGCAGAGACCAAAGCAGGGGCCAGCCCCAGCATTTT CASRDQSRGQPQHF
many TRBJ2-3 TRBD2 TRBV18 TGTGCCAGCTCACCCCTAGCGGGAGCGACAGATACGCAGTATTTT CASSPLAGATDTQYF
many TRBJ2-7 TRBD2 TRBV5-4 TGTGCCAGCAGCTTGAGGTCCGGGACTAGCGGGACCTACGAGCAGTACTTC CASSLRSGTSGTYEQYF
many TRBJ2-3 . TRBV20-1 TGCAGTGCTAGAGCCTGGGGGCTCGGCACAGATACGCAGTATTTT CSARAWGLGTDTQYF
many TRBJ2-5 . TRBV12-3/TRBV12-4 TGTGCCAGCAGTTCCTTACTGGGGGTTGGGGAGACCCAGTACTTC CASSSLLGVGETQYF
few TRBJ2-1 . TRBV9 TGTGCCAGCAGCGTAGAACTGGCCGTGGGGGAGCAGTTCTTC CASSVELAVGEQFF
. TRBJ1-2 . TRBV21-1 TGTGCCAGCAGCAAAGCGGGGTATGGCTATGGCTACACCTTC CASSKAGYGYGYTF
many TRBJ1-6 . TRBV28 TGTGCCAGCAAGGGGTATTTGGTGGCCCCCCTCCACTTT CASKGYLVAPLHF
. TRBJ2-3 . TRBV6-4 TGTGCCAGCAGTGACGGCAGCACAGATACGCAGTATTTT CASSDGSTDTQYF
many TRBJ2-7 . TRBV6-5 TGTGCCAGCAGCTCTCCGGGACTGCCCAGCTCCTACGAGCAGTACTTC CASSSPGLPSSYEQYF
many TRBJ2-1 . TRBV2 TGTGCCACTACGGTAGCTCCGACCTCCTACAATGAGCAGTTCTTC CATTVAPTSYNEQFF
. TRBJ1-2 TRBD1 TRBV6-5 TGTGCCAGCAGTAAGACAGGGAGCGTTGGCTATGGCTACACCTTC CASSKTGSVGYGYTF
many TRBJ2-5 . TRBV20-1 TGCAGTGCTAGAGATCTCCGGGGGGCTCTAAAAGAGACCCAGTACTTC CSARDLRGALKETQYF
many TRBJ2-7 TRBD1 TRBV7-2 TGTGCCAGCAGCTCTTCTCCGGGACAGTTTTACGAGCAGTACTTC CASSSSPGQFYEQYF
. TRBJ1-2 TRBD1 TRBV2 TGTGCCAGCAGTCGACAGGGGATGTATGGCTACACCTTC CASSRQGMYGYTF
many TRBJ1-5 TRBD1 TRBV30 TGTGCCTGGAGTAGGGACAGGGACAATCAGCCCCAGCATTTT CAWSRDRDNQPQHF
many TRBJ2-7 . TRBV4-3 TGCGCCAGCAGCCAAGGATACAGGTACTTGAACGAGCAGTACTTC CASSQGYRYLNEQYF
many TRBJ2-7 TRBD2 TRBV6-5 TGTGCCAGCAGTTATTCACGCCCTGCGGGAGGGAGCCACGAGCAGTACTTC CASSYSRPAGGSHEQYF
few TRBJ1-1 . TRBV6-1 TGTGCCAGCAGTGAAAGGGCATGGCCGGACACTGAAGCTTTCTTT CASSERAWPDTEAFF
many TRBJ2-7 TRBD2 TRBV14 TGTGCCAGCAGGCGAAGCGGGAGTAAATCTGAAGAGCAGTACTTC CASRRSGSKSEEQYF
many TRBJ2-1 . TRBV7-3 TGTGCCAGCAGCCTCACAGGTGGGGGGCTAGTGGCGTCCTACAATGAGCAGTTCTTC CASSLTGGGLVASYNEQFF
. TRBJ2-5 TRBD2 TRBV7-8 TGTGCCAGCAGCTTAAGAGCGGGAGTCTGGGAGACCCAGTACTTC CASSLRAGVWETQYF
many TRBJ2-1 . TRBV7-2 TGTGCCAGCATTAGTAGCGGAAGCTCCTACAATGAGCAGTTCTTC CASISSGSSYNEQFF
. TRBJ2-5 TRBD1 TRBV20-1 TGCAGTGCTGCCCCCCCCCGGGACAGGGGGCGTTTGGGCCAAGAGACCCAGTACTTC CSAAPPRDRGRLGQETQYF
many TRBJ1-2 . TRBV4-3 TGCGCCAGCAGCCCCAGGGAGAGTTTCGAATATGGCTACACCTTC CASSPRESFEYGYTF
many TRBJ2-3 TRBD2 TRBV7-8 TGTGCCAGCAGCTGGTTTATAGCGGGGGAGACAGATACGCAGTATTTT CASSWFIAGETDTQYF
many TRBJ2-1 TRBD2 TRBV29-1 TGCAGCGTTGAAGATCTAGCGGGGTTCAATGAGCAGTTCTTC CSVEDLAGFNEQFF
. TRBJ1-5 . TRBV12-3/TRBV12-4 TGTGCCAGTTTCGGTGGGACAAAGGGGTATGGCAATCAGCCCCAGCATTTT CASFGGTKGYGNQPQHF
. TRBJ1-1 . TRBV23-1 TGCGCCAGCGGCGTACAGGATCCGAACACTGAAGCTTTCTTT CASGVQDPNTEAFF
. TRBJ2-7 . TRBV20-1 TGCAGTGCTAGAGTGGGCAGGGGAAGAAGGGAGCAGTACTTC CSARVGRGRREQYF
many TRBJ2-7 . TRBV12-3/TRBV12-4 TGTGCCAGCAGTTTGAGGGCCTACGAGCAGTACTTC CASSLRAYEQYF
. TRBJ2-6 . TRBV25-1 TGTGCCAGCAGTATATCCCCCAGGGCCTCTGGGGCCAACGTCCTGACTTTC CASSISPRASGANVLTF
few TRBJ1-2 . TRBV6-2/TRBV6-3 TGTGCCAGCGGCAGATATGGCTACACCTTC CASGRYGYTF
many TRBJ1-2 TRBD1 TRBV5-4 TGTGCCAGCAGCTGGGACCCAGGGGGTCTAGGCTATGGCTACACCTTC CASSWDPGGLGYGYTF
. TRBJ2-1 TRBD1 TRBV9 TGTGCCAGCAGCAATCAGGACAGGGCATACTCCTACAATGAGCAGTTCTTC CASSNQDRAYSYNEQFF
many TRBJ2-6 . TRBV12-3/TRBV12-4 TGTGCCAGCAGTTCGCGGACAGTTGGGAGCTCTGGGGCCAACGTCCTGACTTTC CASSSRTVGSSGANVLTF
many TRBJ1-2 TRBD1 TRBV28 TGTGCCAGCAGCCTTGTGTGGGGACAGGGGTTTGGCTACACCTTC CASSLVWGQGFGYTF
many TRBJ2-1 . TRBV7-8 TGTGCCAGCAGCTTGATGGGGGGGATAGGGGGGAGCTCCTACAATGAGCAGTTCTTC CASSLMGGIGGSSYNEQFF
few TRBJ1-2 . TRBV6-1 TGTGCCAGCAGGAGACTCGGGGGAGACTATGGCTACACCTTC CASRRLGGDYGYTF
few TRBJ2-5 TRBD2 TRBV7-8 TGTGCCAGCAGCCCGACTAGCGGGAGGGATGAGACCCAGTACTTC CASSPTSGRDETQYF
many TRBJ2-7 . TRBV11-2 TGTGCCAGCAGATCTGGGGGGGGCCCCTACGAGCAGTACTTC CASRSGGGPYEQYF
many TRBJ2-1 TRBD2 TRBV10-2 TGCGCCAGCAGGAGCGGGAGAGCCAATAATGAGCAGTTCTTC CASRSGRANNEQFF
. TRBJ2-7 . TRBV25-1 TGTGCCAGCAGTGCCCTCCGCGAGCAGTACTTC CASSALREQYF
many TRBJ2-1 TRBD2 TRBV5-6 TGTGCCAGCAGCTCCTTAAGCGGGAGGAGCTCCTACAATGAGCAGTTCTTC CASSSLSGRSSYNEQFF